This is a list of T cell receptor beta chains from one sample in a study of long-term antiretroviral therapy in people with HIV. Profiled with immunoSEQ multiplex PCR; TCRdb holds only in-frame clones, not every one. The sample yields some 25,000 clones, 70% to 85% seen once. The source was unsorted PBMCs, collected 0.7 years before starting antiretroviral therapy. These receptors were taken from a man aged 25 to 40 with HIV. CDR3s leave out the opening cysteine and the closing phenylalanine or tryptophan. The order of the fields is J gene, V gene, CDR3 protein.

TRBJ2-2 TRBV9 ASSVGSSGGRNGELF
TRBJ1-5 TRBV10-1 ASSEPGRDNDLSNQPQH
TRBJ2-4 TRBV19 ASSIDSGGRAAKNIQY
TRBJ2-7 TRBV9 ASSVTSADYEQY
TRBJ2-2 TRBV10-3 AIGGGVNTGELF
TRBJ1-2 TRBV5-5 ASSQPPANYGYT
TRBJ1-2 TRBV4-1 ASSQVGFYGYT
TRBJ2-5 TRBV27 ASSSGLAVGETQY
TRBJ2-7 TRBV27 ASSLSGGAGLVSYEQY
TRBJ1-2 TRBV2 ASKGDWNYGYT
TRBJ2-3 TRBV30 AWGAAVTSTDTQY
TRBJ1-2 TRBV5-1 ASSLVPIDGYT
TRBJ1-4 TRBV5-6 ASSLWTGPTNEKLF
TRBJ2-7 TRBV27 ASTSGLAGGEQY
TRBJ1-4 TRBV14 ASSFRQPTNEKLF
TRBJ2-7 TRBV11-2 ASSPRGSGAYEQY
TRBJ1-2 TRBV13 ASSYSLDRGYSYT
TRBJ2-3 TRBV19 ASRLAASTDTQY
TRBJ1-5 TRBV28 ASRQGSYSNQPQH
TRBJ2-5 TRBV7-2 ASSSRPSDRETQY
TRBJ1-2 TRBV7-2 ASSLVGMTGKGYGYT
TRBJ1-2 TRBV13 ASNNRRLWGYT
TRBJ2-3 TRBV19 ASSWFSGADTQY
TRBJ2-1 TRBV9 ASNPSGRGSNEQF
TRBJ2-1 TRBV5-1 ASSLYLDYNEQF
TRBJ2-7 TRBV25-1 ASRGGSSYEQY
TRBJ1-1 TRBV30 AWSEGLPMNTEAF
TRBJ2-7 TRBV15 ATSRAGYSEQY
TRBJ2-3 TRBV23-1 ASRSSGGRTDTQY
TRBJ1-1 TRBV29-1 SVSGGVRTEAF
TRBJ1-1 TRBV9 ASSVDFQGNTEAF
TRBJ2-1 TRBV9 ASSVGPGGNEQF
TRBJ1-1 TRBV6-5 ASSYSMWLNTEAF
TRBJ1-6 TRBV19 ASSIQVWNSPLH
TRBJ2-5 TRBV5-1 ASSSLTRGQARETQY
TRBJ2-1 TRBV27 ASSLPRGGSDEQF
TRBJ2-5 TRBV28 ASRAETQY
TRBJ1-4 TRBV5-1 ASSLEGRRALTAPTNEKLF
TRBJ1-4 TRBV6-6 ASSFTGTTNEKLF
TRBJ1-2 TRBV7-9 ASSLAGTPQGYGYT
TRBJ1-4 TRBV7-9 ASSYSPTGVGGEKLF
TRBJ2-7 TRBV28 ASTSVEGETGGYEQY
TRBJ2-2 TRBV19 ASSPLSGELF
TRBJ1-5 TRBV28 ASSSSQGSRQPQH
TRBJ2-2 TRBV28 ASSLLVGGWNTGELF
TRBJ2-2 TRBV7-6 ASSRDSGGTGELF
TRBJ1-6 TRBV5-6 ASSLGGGQSSPLH
TRBJ2-3 TRBV5-1 ASTQSADTQY
TRBJ1-4 TRBV2 ASGQGAAKLF